These 21 T cell receptor beta chains share one sample of origin, sequenced in a study of response to subunit inactivated influenza vaccine. One entry per CDR3 protein, called by TCRdb with MiXCR from the RT-PCR reads. The repertoire has about 500,000 distinct CDR3 sequences, around 7.9% of them found once; the top ten carry about an eighth. The input for sequencing was PBMCs from blood, taken around 2 years after vaccination. The receptors shown here come from a man between 50 and 70 years old who received an inactivated influenza vaccine.

This clonotype was found many times. The chain carries TRBV20-1 and TRBJ2-5, with 9 bases fitting TRBD2. Unmatched junction bases numbered 8, after V lost 4 bases and J lost 5 bases. Germline assignment: CDR1 DFQATT and CDR2 SNEGSKA (reference sequence). The CDR3 runs to 14 residues. CDR3 nucleotide sequence: TGCAGTGCTACCGCGGGAGGGCCCCAGGAGACCCAGTACTTC. It specifies CSATAGGPQETQYF.

This clonotype was counted only a few times. V usage is TRBV6-1 and J usage is TRBJ2-1; TRBD2 might be the D (6 bases). The CDR3 totals 17 residues. V was pared by 6 bases and J by 0 bases, with 18 bases between. The germline V gene encodes CDR1 MNHNS and CDR2 SASEGT. CDR3 sequence (DNA): TGTGCCAGCAGGGGGGGTCCTCGGGGTATCTCCTACAATGAGCAGTTCTTC. Translated, it gives CASRGGPRGISYNEQFF.

The chain links TRBV5-1 to TRBJ2-5; the D call may be TRBD1 or TRBD2 (5 bases each). The CDR3 length is 15 residues. Germline lookup yields CDR1 SGHRS and CDR2 YFSETQ. Trimming stripped 4 bases from V and 1 base from J, with 14 bases between. CDR3 loop: CASSTGRGPQETQYF. The CDR3 DNA reads TGCGCCAGCAGCACAGGACGGGGTCCCCAAGAGACCCAGTACTTC.

This clonotype has just a few counts. This chain connects TRBV20-1 to TRBJ2-7, with 11 bases identical to TRBD1. This CDR3 region has 15 residues. Germline values: CDR1 DFQATT, CDR2 SNEGSKA (reference sequence). V shed 2 bases, J shed 3 bases, and the junction held 6 bases outside the gene matches. CDR3 region: CSARPGQGVFYEQYF. The CDR3 region has the DNA TGCAGTGCTAGACCGGGACAGGGGGTTTTCTACGAGCAGTACTTC.

This clonotype has just a few counts. The chain combines TRBV7-8 with TRBJ2-2; D unresolved. Deletions cut 0 bases from V and 4 bases from J, with 9 bases between. Germline lookup yields CDR1 SGHVS and CDR2 FQNEAQ. The CDR3 totals 15 residues. The CDR3, as DNA: TGTGCCAGCAGCTTAGCTGGCAGTATCACCGGGGAGCTGTTTTTT. Translation gives CASSLAGSITGELFF.

A few counts support this clonotype. The junction departs from the called germline gene at one end, perhaps through a read error. This rearrangement joins TRBV7-2 to TRBJ2-5, with D possibly TRBD2 on 6 matching bases. There are 17 residues in the CDR3. Germline V gene sequence: CDR1 SGHTA, CDR2 FQGNSA. CDR3 bases: TGTGGCAGCAGCTTGGGACTGAGCAGGAGGGTGGGAGAGACCCAGTACTTC. This gives the protein CGSSLGLSRRVGETQYF.

The V call is TRBV5-1, the J call TRBJ2-3; D not certain. CDR3 size: 17 residues. Germline loops: CDR1 SGHRS, CDR2 YFSETQ. V was shortened by 0 bases and J by 1 base, with 15 bases between the two germline ends. CDR3 sequence reads: CASSLAEGTVGTDTQYF. As DNA, the CDR3 is TGCGCCAGCAGCTTGGCCGAAGGTACTGTTGGCACAGATACGCAGTATTTT.

V and J are TRBV18 and TRBJ2-4, with D unclear. CDR1 is KGHSH and CDR2 is LQKENI in the germline V gene. The length of the CDR3 is 14 residues. The V end lost 0 bases, the J end lost 8 bases, and 11 bases lay between the germline ends. The chain's CDR3 is CASSPPPGRDIQYF. CDR3 nucleotides: TGTGCCAGCTCACCACCTCCAGGTCGGGACATTCAGTACTTC. The full variable domain, with the rest looked up from reference TRBV18 and TRBJ2-4, is NAGVMQNPRHLVRRRGQEARLRCSPMKGHSHVYWYRQLPEEGLKFMVYLQKENIIDESGMPKERFSAEFPKEGPSILRIQQVVRGDSAAYFCASSPPPGRDIQYFGAGTRLSVL.

A word on this clonotype: One junction end does not reproduce the germline sequence, and a read error may be involved. The J gene is TRBJ2-7, the V gene TRBV6-1, with D possibly matching TRBD2 (5 bases). The CDR3 runs 9 residues. Germline V lookup: CDR1 MNHNS, CDR2 SASEGT. CDR3 residues: CASSEPGVF. The CDR3 nucleotides read TGTGCCAGCAGTGAACCCGGGGTCTTC.

This clonotype was detected ten times or more. CDR3 in amino acids: CASSHPAGTAKNIQYF. CDR3 DNA sequence: TGTGCCAGCAGCCACCCAGCCGGGACAGCCAAAAACATTCAGTACTTC. This sequence joins TRBV7-2 and TRBJ2-4; the D gene could be TRBD1 or TRBD2 (5 bases each). V was trimmed by 5 bases and J by 0 bases, leaving 14 bases between them. Per germline, CDR1 SGHTA and CDR2 FQGNSA. The length of the CDR3 is 16 residues.

The table lists this clonotype with a few counts. The genes are TRBV5-1 and TRBJ2-7, with D possibly being TRBD1 or TRBD2 (5 bases each). CDR1 and CDR2 from the germline V gene are SGHRS and YFSETQ. Between the trimmed V and J ends, which lost 1 base and 0 bases, there was a span of 8 bases. This CDR3 is built from 14 residues. The CDR3 sequence is CASSLTGPSYEQYF. The CDR3 region has the DNA TGCGCCAGCAGCTTGACGGGGCCCTCCTACGAGCAGTACTTC.

In its sample, this clonotype was seen a few times. The chain combines TRBV2 with TRBJ2-2; 11 bases are shared with TRBD1. The CDR3 is made up of 17 amino acids. The germline V gene has CDR1 SNHLY and CDR2 FYNNEI. V lost 7 bases to trimming and J lost 5 bases; unmatched junction nucleotides: 12. This CDR3 reads CASNLPGDRGITGELFF. For the CDR3, the DNA is TGTGCCAGCAACCTGCCGGGGGACAGGGGGATTACCGGGGAGCTGTTTTTT.

The chain carries TRBV11-2 and TRBJ1-2; the match to TRBD1 covers 9 bases. The CDR3 contains 13 residues. CDR1 SGHAT and CDR2 FQNNGV come from the germline V gene. Trimming cost V 5 bases and J 8 bases; bases outside gene matches: 6. The CDR3 spells CASSPPGTGGYTF. Written as DNA, the CDR3 is TGTGCCAGCAGCCCCCCCGGGACAGGGGGCTACACCTTC.

This clonotype was seen only a few times. The V and J genes are TRBV27 and TRBJ2-2; a weak D match, TRBD1 (6 bases). Trimming removed 2 bases at V and 5 bases at J, with 12 bases between. CDR3 length: 15 amino acids. CDR1 is MNHEY and CDR2 is SMNVEV in the germline V gene (reference sequence). Here the CDR3 DNA reads TGTGCCAGCAGTTTAGGGACAAGTCCAACCGGGGAGCTGTTTTTT. Translating gives CASSLGTSPTGELFF.

This clonotype was detected only a few times. This chain connects TRBV7-9 to TRBJ2-5; D may be TRBD1 or TRBD2 (6 bases each). V lost 5 bases, J lost 4 bases, and 23 bases lay in between. Germline values: CDR1 SEHNR, CDR2 FQNEAQ (reference sequence). The CDR3 length is 17 residues. CDR3 sequence: CASSPPGGVNLGETQYF. CDR3 nucleotides: TGTGCCAGCAGCCCGCCCGGGGGCGTTAATCTAGGAGAGACCCAGTACTTC.

The table lists this clonotype with a count of one. This chain connects TRBV19 to TRBJ2-1, with a possible D match to TRBD2 (6 bases). The CDR3 has 15 amino acids. V lost 5 bases and J lost 4, with 15 bases in between. The germline V gene has CDR1 LNHDA and CDR2 SQIVND (reference sequence). In DNA, the CDR3 is TGTGCCAGTAGTCCCAGGGCTAGCGCTTACAATGAGCAGTTCTTC. Its translation is CASSPRASAYNEQFF.

This clonotype turned up a few times. One end of the junction fails to match germline, which may point to a read error. The rearrangement joins TRBV5-6 to TRBJ2-7; D is unresolved. The CDR3 has 14 residues. Germline CDR1 SGHDT, CDR2 YYEEEE. In DNA form, the CDR3 reads TGTGCCAGCAGCTTGAGCCTCACAGCCTATGAGCAGTACTTC. This sequence encodes CASSLSLTAYEQYF.

This clonotype appeared many times. The chain carries TRBV5-1 and TRBJ2-2, with D perhaps matching TRBD1 (6 bases). This CDR3 comprises 13 residues. V was pared by 2 bases and J by 6 bases, with 8 bases between. Per the germline V gene, CDR1 is SGHRS and CDR2 is YFSETQ. The CDR3 is CASSFGQPGELFF. CDR3 coding DNA: TGCGCCAGCAGCTTCGGACAGCCCGGGGAGCTGTTTTTT.

The V call is TRBV7-9, the J call TRBJ2-1; D uncertain. The CDR3 runs to 13 residues. V lost 2 bases and J 7 bases, leaving 9 bases between the germline ends. Germline CDR1 is SEHNR and CDR2 is FQNEAQ (reference sequence). For the CDR3, the DNA is TGTGCCAGCAGCTTATTCCAGGAGAATGAGCAGTTCTTC. Translation: CASSLFQENEQFF.

This clonotype occurred a few times. This rearrangement joins TRBV7-9 to TRBJ1-3, with D perhaps TRBD1 (5 bases). Germline V gene lookup returns CDR1 SEHNR and CDR2 FQNEAQ (reference sequence). The CDR3 contains 16 residues. V was pared by 5 bases and J by 3 bases, with 17 bases between. The DNA for the CDR3 is TGTGCCAGCAGCCTCCAAGGGGTCCAGTTTGGAAACACCATATATTTT. Translation gives CASSLQGVQFGNTIYF.

This clonotype was recorded many times. The V and J genes are TRBV7-8 and TRBJ2-7; D perhaps matches TRBD1 (5 bases). Trimming pared 0 bases from V and 6 bases from J, leaving 12 bases between. The CDR3 sequence is 14 residues long. The germline V gene has CDR1 SGHVS and CDR2 FQNEAQ. The CDR3 DNA reads as TGTGCCAGCAGCTTAGCGTCCAGGGCACGCGAGCAGTACTTC. As protein: CASSLASRAREQYF.